The 6 T cell receptor beta chains reported below all come from one sample, sequenced in a study of CD8+CD57+ T cells in acquired aplastic anemia. TCR beta VDJ and CDR3 profiling used genomic DNA as template. TCRdb analysed the reads with MiXCR anew, one entry per CDR3 protein. The sample has under 200,000 distinct CDR3 sequences, roughly 48% seen once; the top ten hold 2.5% to 3.5%. It was patients with CD8+CD57+ cell expansion by flow cytometry who were chosen for sequencing. The material sequenced was sorted CD4+, CD8+, or CD8+CD57+ T cells (not recorded which) from PBMCs. Receptors originate from a human donor with aplastic anemia.

A few counts support this clonotype. V gene TRBV6-5 combines with J gene TRBJ2-3; D perhaps matches TRBD1 (6 bases). The CDR3 contains 16 residues. Germline CDR1 reads MNHEY; CDR2 reads SVGAGI. Between the trimmed V and J ends, which lost 4 bases and 1 base, there was a span of 15 bases. The CDR3 DNA sequence: TGTGCCAGCAGTTGGGGCAGGGGAAGGGGCACAGATACGCAGTATTTT. This encodes CASSWGRGRGTDTQYF.

The chain employs TRBV6-5 and TRBJ2-4; TRBD2 matches 13 bases. J was trimmed by 9 bases and V by 4 bases; bases with no gene match: 12. Germline-derived CDR1 and CDR2 are MNHEY and SVGAGI. The CDR3 is 17 residues long. The CDR3 coding sequence is TGTGCCAGCAGTTCTCGGACTAGCGGGAGTGATGGGGGCATTCAGTACTTC. Translated: CASSSRTSGSDGGIQYF.

In its sample, this clonotype was seen many times. This chain joins TRBV7-9 and TRBJ1-2, with D perhaps matching TRBD1 (6 bases). CDR1 SEHNR and CDR2 FQNEAQ come from the germline V gene (reference sequence). The CDR3 covers 17 residues. V lost 3 bases to trimming and J lost 1 base, with 18 bases between them. CDR3 loop: CASSLRGNRAGNYGYTF. Here the CDR3 DNA reads TGTGCCAGCAGCTTGAGAGGTAACAGGGCCGGTAACTATGGCTACACCTTC.

V is TRBV10-1 and J is TRBJ1-1; weak D call: TRBD1 (5 bases). CDR1 is WNHNN and CDR2 is SYGVQD in the germline V gene (reference sequence). The germline V and J ends were trimmed by 0 bases and 4 bases, with 9 bases remaining between them. This CDR3 region has 14 residues. CDR3 protein: CASSESGEITEAFF. CDR3 DNA: TGCGCCAGCAGTGAGTCGGGGGAGATCACTGAAGCTTTCTTT.

The chain is built from TRBV12-3 or TRBV12-4 and TRBJ2-7; D may correspond to TRBD1 or TRBD2 (5 bases each). The CDR3 length is 17 residues. V was cut by 5 bases and J by 1 base, with 21 bases left in between. Written as DNA, the CDR3 is TGTGCCAGCAGTACCACTTTCGAGGGACGAGAGTCCTACGAGCAGTACTTC. Translated, it gives CASSTTFEGRESYEQYF.

CDR3 loop: CSASRGRAGETQYF. Written as DNA, the CDR3 is TGCAGTGCTAGCCGGGGGAGGGCCGGGGAGACCCAGTACTTC. The rearrangement joins TRBV20-1 to TRBJ2-5; 7 positions agree with TRBD2. With V trimmed by 3 bases and J by 5 bases, 9 bases remained unmatched. The CDR3 is 14 amino acids. Germline CDR1 is DFQATT and CDR2 is SNEGSKA (reference sequence).